The 11 T cell receptor beta chains in this list originate from one sample, sequenced in a study of blood T cell repertoires in COVID-19. Assay: immunoSEQ multiplex PCR; the TCRdb copy retains only in-frame clones and omits some. Here the sample spans 300,000 to 350,000 clones, 70% to 90% being singletons. The source material was PBMCs or T cells enriched from blood (not recorded which). Receptors originate from a man aged 25 to 40 who had recovered from COVID-19.

V usage is TRBV27 and J usage is TRBJ1-5; 11 bases line up with TRBD1. Per germline, CDR1 MNHEY and CDR2 SMNVEV (reference sequence). The CDR3 loop spans 15 amino acids. Trimming at V came to 0 bases and at J to 7 bases, leaving 2 bases not matched to a gene. CDR3 DNA: TGTGCCAGCAGTTTATCTGGGACAGGGGGGCAGCCCCAGCATTTT. Translated, it gives CASSLSGTGGQPQHF.

The genes are TRBV11-3 and TRBJ2-3, with 9 bases fitting TRBD2. The CDR3 spans 15 residues. Germline CDR1 reads SGHNT; CDR2 reads YENEEA. Germline trimming cut 5 bases from V and 0 bases from J; bases unmatched to any gene: 3. The CDR3 DNA is TGTGCCAGCAGCGCTCTAGCGGGGAGCACAGATACGCAGTATTTT. This sequence encodes CASSALAGSTDTQYF.

The V and J genes are TRBV6-5 and TRBJ2-7; D is undetermined. V shed 0 bases and J shed 0 bases, with 6 bases lying between them. The CDR3 loop spans 14 amino acids. In germline, CDR1 is MNHEY, CDR2 SVGAGI. The CDR3 DNA follows: TGTGCCAGCAGTTACTCGCACGGCTCCTACGAGCAGTACTTC. Translated, it gives CASSYSHGSYEQYF.

This chain uses TRBV4-1 with TRBJ2-1; 10 positions agree with TRBD2. Germline CDR1 reads MGHRA; CDR2 reads YSYEKL. Trimming removed 1 base from V and 2 bases from J; junction bases left unmatched: 5. The CDR3 runs 17 residues. In DNA, the CDR3 is TGCGCCAGCAGCCAAGTCAGCGGGGGGGCTGCCTACAATGAGCAGTTCTTC. Translation gives CASSQVSGGAAYNEQFF.

CDR3 region: CASSLAGDNYGYTF. The CDR3, as DNA: TGCGCCAGCAGCTTGGCGGGGGACAACTATGGCTACACCTTC. V and J are TRBV5-1 and TRBJ1-2; the D gene is possibly TRBD1 (5 bases). Germline V CDR1 and CDR2: SGHRS, YFSETQ. Trimming stripped 0 bases from V and 2 bases from J, with 8 bases between. This CDR3 spans 14 amino acids.

The chain carries TRBV30 and TRBJ1-1, with D possibly being TRBD1 (5 bases). CDR1 is GTSNPN and CDR2 is SVGIG in the germline V gene (reference sequence). The CDR3 totals 13 residues. V was pared by 4 bases and J by 0 bases, with 9 bases between. This chain's CDR3 is CAWNKGMNTEAFF. The CDR3 DNA is TGTGCCTGGAACAAGGGGATGAACACTGAAGCTTTCTTT.

As for this clone: The sample contains more than one DNA sequence encoding this CDR3. The chain carries TRBV5-1 and TRBJ1-2; D ambiguous. This CDR3 region has 14 residues. Germline lookup yields CDR1 SGHRS and CDR2 YFSETQ. V was shortened by 4 bases and J by 0 bases, with 10 bases between the two germline ends. In nucleotides, the CDR3 is TGCGCCAGCAGCCTGGACGGAGCTAACTATGGCTACACCTTC. As protein: CASSLDGANYGYTF.

CDR3 sequence: CASSMGRVSYEQYF. The CDR3, as DNA: TGTGCCAGCAGTATGGGGAGGGTCTCCTACGAGCAGTACTTC. The rearrangement uses TRBV5-5 and TRBJ2-7; 7 nucleotides match TRBD2. With V trimmed by 5 bases and J by 0 bases, 5 bases remained unmatched. The CDR3 is 14 amino acids. Germline CDR1 reads SGHKS; CDR2 reads YYEKEE (reference sequence). The full variable domain, in which reference TRBV5-5 and TRBJ2-7 provide the parts outside the CDR3, is DAGVTQSPTHLIKTRGQQVTLRCSPISGHKSVSWYQQVLGQGPQFIFQYYEKEERGRGNFPDRFSARQFPNYSSELNVNALLLGDSALYLCASSMGRVSYEQYFGPGTRLTVT.

Only a few counts were recorded for this clone. This rearrangement joins TRBV4-2 to TRBJ2-3; TRBD2 matches 10 bases. V shed 3 bases, J shed 2 bases, and the junction held 11 bases outside the gene matches. CDR1 is LGHNA, CDR2 YNFKEQ, per germline. The CDR3 length is 18 residues. CDR3 bases: TGTGCCAGCAGCCACGGACTAGCGGAAAGCCGAGCCACAGATACGCAGTATTTT. Encoded protein: CASSHGLAESRATDTQYF.

The chain combines TRBV15 with TRBJ2-3; D perhaps matches TRBD2 (7 bases). CDR3 length: 15 residues. CDR1 is LNHNV, CDR2 YYDKDF, per germline (reference sequence). The V gene lost 9 bases and the J gene lost 3 bases, with 19 bases spanning the gap. CDR3 protein: CATESGGLATDTQYF. The CDR3 bases are TGTGCCACTGAATCCGGGGGGCTAGCAACAGATACGCAGTATTTT.

The chain is built from TRBV19 and TRBJ1-2, with D unclear. Deletions cut 3 bases from V and 6 bases from J, with 23 bases between. This CDR3 region has 17 residues. Germline-derived CDR1 and CDR2 are LNHDA and SQIVND (reference sequence). CDR3 sequence (DNA): TGTGCCAGTAGTATTAATCCGGATAGCCTTCCGGAGAATGGCTACACCTTC. The encoded protein is CASSINPDSLPENGYTF.